This is a list of T cell receptor beta chains from one sample in a study of early T cells in non-severe SARS-CoV-2 infection. TCRdb itself ran the 5' RACE reads through MiXCR, one entry per CDR3 protein. This table holds almost 65,000 distinct CDR3 sequences, over 4.5% found once. Specimen: whole blood. Receptors originate from an adult who was a healthcare worker with PCR-confirmed SARS-CoV-2 infection or an uninfected control (not recorded which). Both conserved end residues are part of each CDR3. D genes are given only for firm matches. Size tells how often a clone was seen (once, few, many) or the class of an expanded clone, and some rows leave it out.

D	V	J	size	CDR3	DNA
TRBD1	TRBV12-3/TRBV12-4	TRBJ2-1	many	CASNSGQGAKAYNEQFF	TGTGCCAGCAACTCTGGACAGGGGGCGAAGGCATACAATGAGCAGTTCTTC
NA	TRBV19	TRBJ2-1	many	CASSILQNSYNEQFF	TGTGCCAGTAGTATATTGCAGAATTCTTACAATGAGCAGTTCTTC
TRBD1	TRBV7-2	TRBJ1-5	NA	CASSLVAGGSNQPQHF	TGTGCCAGCAGCTTAGTGGCAGGGGGAAGCAATCAGCCCCAGCATTTT
NA	TRBV5-5	TRBJ2-3	NA	CASSLETRITQYF	TGTGCCAGCAGCTTGGAAACCAGAATTACGCAGTATTTT
TRBD1	TRBV12-3/TRBV12-4	TRBJ2-1	many	CASSSGQGGENEQFF	TGTGCCAGCAGCTCGGGACAGGGTGGCGAAAATGAGCAGTTCTTC
NA	TRBV2	TRBJ2-7	many	CASRKGGTSYEQYF	TGTGCCAGCAGGAAAGGGGGTACCTCCTACGAGCAGTACTTC
TRBD1	TRBV27	TRBJ1-2	few	CASRDRGLLPYGYTF	TGTGCCAGCCGGGACAGGGGTCTTTTGCCCTATGGCTACACCTTC
TRBD1	TRBV20-1	TRBJ1-1	few	CSARDPTGSDTEAFF	TGCAGTGCTAGAGATCCGACAGGGTCTGACACTGAAGCTTTCTTT
TRBD1	TRBV20-1	TRBJ1-1	many	CSARKPGGNTEAFF	TGCAGTGCTAGAAAACCAGGGGGGAACACTGAAGCTTTCTTT
NA	TRBV20-1	TRBJ1-3	NA	CSGGKDGNTIYF	TGCAGTGGTGGGAAGGACGGAAACACCATATATTTT
NA	TRBV4-2	TRBJ2-3	many	CASSPRMRHTDTQYF	TGTGCCAGCAGCCCCCGTATGAGGCACACAGATACGCAGTATTTT
NA	TRBV20-1	TRBJ1-1	NA	CSARDYRKLNTEAFF	TGCAGTGCTAGGGATTACAGGAAACTGAACACTGAAGCTTTCTTT
NA	TRBV7-8	TRBJ2-3	many	CASTPGNTDTQYF	TGTGCCAGCACCCCGGGGAACACAGATACGCAGTATTTT
NA	TRBV4-3	TRBJ2-3	few	CASSQDVPGGGKLAQATDTQYF	TGCGCCAGCAGCCAAGATGTACCGGGTGGGGGCAAACTAGCTCAAGCGACAGATACGCAGTATTTT
NA	TRBV5-6	TRBJ1-4	many	CASSSGRGLGKLFF	TGTGCCAGCAGCTCGGGACGGGGGCTCGGAAAACTGTTTTTT
NA	TRBV18	TRBJ1-3	many	CASSPYSVSGNTIYF	TGTGCCAGCTCACCATATTCGGTCTCTGGAAACACCATATATTTT
NA	TRBV12-3/TRBV12-4	TRBJ2-7	few	CASSLGTGVSEQYF	TGTGCCAGCAGTTTAGGTACCGGGGTCAGCGAGCAGTACTTC
NA	TRBV19	TRBJ1-5	few	CASSGLRSSNQPQHF	TGTGCCAGTAGTGGCTTACGGAGTAGCAATCAGCCCCAGCATTTT
NA	TRBV18	TRBJ1-1	NA	CASSPLPGRNTEAFF	TGTGCCAGCTCACCACTTCCGGGAAGAAACACTGAAGCTTTCTTT
NA	TRBV29-1	TRBJ1-2	few	CSVELFRGANYGYTF	TGCAGCGTTGAGTTGTTCCGGGGAGCTAACTATGGCTACACCTTC
NA	TRBV12-3/TRBV12-4	TRBJ1-3	few	CASSLRSEGIGNTIYF	TGTGCCAGCAGTTTGCGTTCCGAGGGGATAGGAAACACCATATATTTT
TRBD1	TRBV30	TRBJ1-1	many	CAWSVHGTVEAFF	TGTGCCTGGAGTGTACACGGGACAGTAGAAGCTTTCTTT
NA	TRBV2	TRBJ2-1	few	CASTLFGGTYNEQFF	TGTGCCAGCACCCTCTTTGGTGGGACGTACAATGAGCAGTTCTTC